This TCR beta chain was identified during a study of technical replicates of blood from a handful of donors. Assay used: immunoSEQ multiplex PCR; TCRdb lists only in-frame clones, some missing. The sample lists 45,000 to 60,000 clones, about 86% seen once, with roughly 5.3% in the top ten. A single count supports this clone. The sample consisted of PBMCs. The TCR was taken from a human donor in good health. Some clones in this sample may be carry-over from other donors' samples.

CDR3 sequence reads: CASSGPGQGGNYGYTF. The CDR3 bases are TGCGCCAGCAGCGGACCGGGACAGGGGGGTAACTATGGCTACACCTTC. The chain recombines TRBV5-1 with TRBJ1-2, with 11 bases identical to TRBD1. CDR1 is SGHRS and CDR2 is YFSETQ in the germline V gene. The CDR3 has 16 amino acids. The trim removed 4 bases at V and 1 base at J, leaving 6 bases unmatched. Full variable domain (rest looked up from reference TRBV5-1 and TRBJ1-2): KAGVTQTPRYLIKTRGQQVTLSCSPISGHRSVSWYQQTPGQGLQFLFEYFSETQRNKGNFPGRFSGRQFSNSRSEMNVSTLELGDSALYLCASSGPGQGGNYGYTFGSGTRLTVV.